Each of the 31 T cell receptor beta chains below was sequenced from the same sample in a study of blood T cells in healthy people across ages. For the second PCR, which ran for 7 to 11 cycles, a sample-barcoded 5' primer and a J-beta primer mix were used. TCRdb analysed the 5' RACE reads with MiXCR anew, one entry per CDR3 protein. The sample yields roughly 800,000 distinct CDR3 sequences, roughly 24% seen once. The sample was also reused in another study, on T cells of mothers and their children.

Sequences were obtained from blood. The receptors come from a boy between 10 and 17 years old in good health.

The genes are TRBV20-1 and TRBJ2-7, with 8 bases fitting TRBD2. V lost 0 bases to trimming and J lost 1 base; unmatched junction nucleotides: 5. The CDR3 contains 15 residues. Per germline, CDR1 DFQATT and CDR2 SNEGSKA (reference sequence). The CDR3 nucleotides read TGCAGTGCTAGAGACGGAGCGGGGGCATCCTACGAGCAGTACTTC. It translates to CSARDGAGASYEQYF.

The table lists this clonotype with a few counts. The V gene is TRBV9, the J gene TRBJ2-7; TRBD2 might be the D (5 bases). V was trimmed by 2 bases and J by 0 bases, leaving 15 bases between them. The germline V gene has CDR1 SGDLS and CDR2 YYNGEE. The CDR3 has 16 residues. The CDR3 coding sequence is TGTGCCAGCAGCGTCAGCGGCGAGGAGTACTCCTACGAGCAGTACTTC. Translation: CASSVSGEEYSYEQYF.

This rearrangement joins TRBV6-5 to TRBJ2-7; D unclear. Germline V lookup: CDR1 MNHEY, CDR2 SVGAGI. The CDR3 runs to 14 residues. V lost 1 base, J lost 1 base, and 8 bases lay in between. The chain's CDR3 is CASSYYLGSYEQYF. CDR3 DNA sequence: TGTGCCAGCAGTTACTATCTGGGGTCCTACGAGCAGTACTTC.

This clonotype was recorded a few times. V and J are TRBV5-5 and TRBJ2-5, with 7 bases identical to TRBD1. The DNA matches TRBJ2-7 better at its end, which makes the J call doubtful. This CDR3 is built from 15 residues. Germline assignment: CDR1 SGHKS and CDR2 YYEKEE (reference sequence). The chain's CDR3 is CASSLGRGRSYEQYF. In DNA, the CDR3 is TGTGCCAGCAGCTTGGGTAGGGGGCGGTCCTACGAGCAGTACTTC.

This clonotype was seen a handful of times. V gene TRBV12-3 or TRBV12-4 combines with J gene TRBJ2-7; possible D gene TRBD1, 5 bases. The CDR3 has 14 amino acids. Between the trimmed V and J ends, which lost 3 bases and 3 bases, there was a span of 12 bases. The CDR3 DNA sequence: TGTGCCAGCAGTTTTGGACAATCGGGCTACGAGCAGTACTTC. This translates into CASSFGQSGYEQYF.

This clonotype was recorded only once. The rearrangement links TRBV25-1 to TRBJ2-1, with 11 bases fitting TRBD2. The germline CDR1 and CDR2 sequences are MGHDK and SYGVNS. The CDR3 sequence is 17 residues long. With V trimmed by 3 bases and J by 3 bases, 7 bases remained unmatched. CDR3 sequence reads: CASSEGTSGGHYNEQFF. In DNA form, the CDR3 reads TGTGCCAGCAGTGAGGGTACTAGCGGGGGCCACTACAATGAGCAGTTCTTC.

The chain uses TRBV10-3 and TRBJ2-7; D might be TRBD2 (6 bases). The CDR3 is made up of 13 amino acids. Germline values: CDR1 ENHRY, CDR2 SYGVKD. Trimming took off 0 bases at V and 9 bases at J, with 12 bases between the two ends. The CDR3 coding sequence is TGTGCCATCAGTGAGTCACTAGCCGCCTGGCAGTACTTC. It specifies CAISESLAAWQYF.

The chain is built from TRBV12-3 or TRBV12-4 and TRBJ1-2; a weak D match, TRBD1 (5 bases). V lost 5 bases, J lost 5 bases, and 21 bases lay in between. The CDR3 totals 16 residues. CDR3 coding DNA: TGTGCCAGCAGTCCCCCCGGGACCGCGGGGCGTTATGGCTACACCTTC. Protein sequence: CASSPPGTAGRYGYTF.

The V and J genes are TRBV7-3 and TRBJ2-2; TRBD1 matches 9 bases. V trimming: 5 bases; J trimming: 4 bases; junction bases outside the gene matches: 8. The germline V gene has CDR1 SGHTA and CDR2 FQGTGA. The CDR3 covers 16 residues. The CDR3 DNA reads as TGTGCCAGCAGCCCCCCGGGACAGGGTATCACCGGGGAGCTGTTTTTT. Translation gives CASSPPGQGITGELFF.

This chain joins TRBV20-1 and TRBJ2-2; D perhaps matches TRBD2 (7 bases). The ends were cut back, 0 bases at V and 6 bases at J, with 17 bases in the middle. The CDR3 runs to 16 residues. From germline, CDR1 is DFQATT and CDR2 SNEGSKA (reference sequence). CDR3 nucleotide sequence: TGCAGTGCTAGAGATAGAAGGGGGGGCCTGCCCGGGGAGCTGTTTTTT. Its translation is CSARDRRGGLPGELFF.

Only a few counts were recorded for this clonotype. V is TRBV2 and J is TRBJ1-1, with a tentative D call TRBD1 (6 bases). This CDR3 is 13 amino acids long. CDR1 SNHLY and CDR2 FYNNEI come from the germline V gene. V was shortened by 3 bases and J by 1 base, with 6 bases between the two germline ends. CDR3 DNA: TGTGCCAGCAGTGACAGGGGGAACACTGAAGCTTTCTTT. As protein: CASSDRGNTEAFF.

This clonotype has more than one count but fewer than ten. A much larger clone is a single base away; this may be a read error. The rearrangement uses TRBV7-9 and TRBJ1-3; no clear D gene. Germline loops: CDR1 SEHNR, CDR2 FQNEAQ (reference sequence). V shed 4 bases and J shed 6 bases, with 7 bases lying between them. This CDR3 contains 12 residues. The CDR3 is CASSSIENTIYF. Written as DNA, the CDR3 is TGTGCCAGCAGCTCAATCGAAAACACCATATATTTT.

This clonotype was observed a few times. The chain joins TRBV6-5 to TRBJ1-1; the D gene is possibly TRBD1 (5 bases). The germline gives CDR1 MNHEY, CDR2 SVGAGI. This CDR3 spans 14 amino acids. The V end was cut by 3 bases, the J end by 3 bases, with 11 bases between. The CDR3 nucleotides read TGTGCCAGCAGTTATCGGCGCAGGGACACTGAAGCTTTCTTT. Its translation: CASSYRRRDTEAFF.

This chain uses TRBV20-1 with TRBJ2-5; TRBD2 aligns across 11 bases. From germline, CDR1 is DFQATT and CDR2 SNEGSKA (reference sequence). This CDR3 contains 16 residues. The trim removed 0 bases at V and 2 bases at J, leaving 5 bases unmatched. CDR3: CSARDSASGGQETQYF. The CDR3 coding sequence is TGCAGTGCTAGAGATTCGGCTAGCGGGGGGCAAGAGACCCAGTACTTC.

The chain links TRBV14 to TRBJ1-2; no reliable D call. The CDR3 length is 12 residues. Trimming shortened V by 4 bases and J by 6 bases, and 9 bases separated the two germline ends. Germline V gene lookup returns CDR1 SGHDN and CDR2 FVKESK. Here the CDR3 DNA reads TGTGCCAGCAGCCCCCAGATGGATGGCTACACCTTC. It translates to CASSPQMDGYTF.

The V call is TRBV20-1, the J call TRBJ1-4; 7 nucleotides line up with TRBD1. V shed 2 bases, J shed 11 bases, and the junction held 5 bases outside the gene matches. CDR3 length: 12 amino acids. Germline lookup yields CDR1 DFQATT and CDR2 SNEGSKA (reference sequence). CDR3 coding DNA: TGCAGTGCTAGACCGACAGGGTTGAAACTGTTTTTT. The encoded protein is CSARPTGLKLFF.

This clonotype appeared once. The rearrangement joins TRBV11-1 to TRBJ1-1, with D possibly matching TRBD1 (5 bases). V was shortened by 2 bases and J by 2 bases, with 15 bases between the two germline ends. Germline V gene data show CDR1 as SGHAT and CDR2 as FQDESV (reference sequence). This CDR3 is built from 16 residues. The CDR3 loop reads CASSLRPSGPNTEAFF. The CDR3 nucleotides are TGTGCCAGCAGCTTACGGCCCTCGGGGCCAAACACTGAAGCTTTCTTT.

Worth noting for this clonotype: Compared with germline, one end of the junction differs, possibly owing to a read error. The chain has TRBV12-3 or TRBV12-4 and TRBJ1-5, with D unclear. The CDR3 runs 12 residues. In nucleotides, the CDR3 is TGTGCCAGCAGCTTAGAAGAGCGGCCCCAGCATTTT. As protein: CASSLEERPQHF.

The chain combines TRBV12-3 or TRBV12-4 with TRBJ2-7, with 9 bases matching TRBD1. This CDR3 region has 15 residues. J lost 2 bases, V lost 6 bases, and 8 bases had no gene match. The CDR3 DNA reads TGTGCCAGCAGGGACTCCGGGACAGGGCCCTACGAGCAGTACTTC. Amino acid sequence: CASRDSGTGPYEQYF.

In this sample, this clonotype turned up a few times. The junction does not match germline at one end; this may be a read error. The CDR3 bases are TGTGCCAGCAGTTTAACGGGGAATCCTCGCTACGAGCAGCACTTC. It translates to CASSLTGNPRYEQHF. The chain carries TRBV27 and TRBJ2-7; weak D call: TRBD2 (5 bases). CDR1 is MNHEY, CDR2 SMNVEV, per germline (reference sequence). There are 15 residues in the CDR3.

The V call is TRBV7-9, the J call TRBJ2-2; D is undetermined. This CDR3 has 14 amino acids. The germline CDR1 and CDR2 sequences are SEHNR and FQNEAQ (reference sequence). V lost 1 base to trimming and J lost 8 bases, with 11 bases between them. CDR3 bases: TGTGCCAGCAGCTTAGAAACTCCCTTTGGGGAGCTGTTTTTT. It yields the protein CASSLETPFGELFF.

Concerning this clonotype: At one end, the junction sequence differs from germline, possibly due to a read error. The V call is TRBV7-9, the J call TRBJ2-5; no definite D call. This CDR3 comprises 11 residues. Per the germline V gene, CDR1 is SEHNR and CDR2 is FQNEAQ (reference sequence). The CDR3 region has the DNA TGTGCCAGCAGCTTAGGGACCCCGGCGGTCTTC. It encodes CASSLGTPAVF.

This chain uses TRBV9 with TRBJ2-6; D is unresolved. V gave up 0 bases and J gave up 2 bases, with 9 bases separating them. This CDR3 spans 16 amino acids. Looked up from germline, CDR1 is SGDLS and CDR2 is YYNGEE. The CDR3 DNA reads TGTGCCAGCAGCGTAGAATACAACCCTGGGGCCAACGTCCTGACTTTC. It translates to CASSVEYNPGANVLTF.

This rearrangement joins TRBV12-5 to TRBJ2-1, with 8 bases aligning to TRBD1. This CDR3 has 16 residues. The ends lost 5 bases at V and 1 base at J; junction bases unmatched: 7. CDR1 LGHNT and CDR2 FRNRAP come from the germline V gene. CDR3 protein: CASGTRQGLSYNEQFF. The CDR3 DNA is TGTGCTAGTGGTACTAGACAGGGGTTGTCCTACAATGAGCAGTTCTTC.

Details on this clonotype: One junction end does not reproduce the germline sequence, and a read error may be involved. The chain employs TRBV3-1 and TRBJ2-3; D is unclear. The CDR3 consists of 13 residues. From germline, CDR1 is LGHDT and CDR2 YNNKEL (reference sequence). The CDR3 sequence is CASSQDFQDTQYF. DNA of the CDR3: TGTGCCAGCAGCCAAGATTTTCAGGATACGCAGTATTTC.

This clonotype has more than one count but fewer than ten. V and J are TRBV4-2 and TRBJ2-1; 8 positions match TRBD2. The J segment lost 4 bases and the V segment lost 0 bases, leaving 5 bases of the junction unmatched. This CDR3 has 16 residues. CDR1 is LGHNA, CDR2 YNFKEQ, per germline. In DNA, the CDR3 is TGTGCCAGCAGCCAAGATGCCCCGGGAGGGTACAATGAGCAGTTCTTC. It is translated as CASSQDAPGGYNEQFF.

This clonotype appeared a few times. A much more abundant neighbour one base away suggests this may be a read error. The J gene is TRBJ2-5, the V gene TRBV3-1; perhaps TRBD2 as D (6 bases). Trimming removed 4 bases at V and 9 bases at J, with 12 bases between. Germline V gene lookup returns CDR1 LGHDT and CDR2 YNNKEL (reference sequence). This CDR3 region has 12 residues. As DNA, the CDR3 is TGTGCCAGCAGCCGGACCGGGGAGGCCCAGTACTTC. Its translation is CASSRTGEAQYF.

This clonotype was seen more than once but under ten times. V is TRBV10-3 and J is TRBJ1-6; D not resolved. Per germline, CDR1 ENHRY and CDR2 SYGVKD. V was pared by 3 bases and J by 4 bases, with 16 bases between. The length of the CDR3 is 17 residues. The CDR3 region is CAISDTDNSPYNSPLHF. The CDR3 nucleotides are TGTGCCATCAGTGATACAGACAATTCCCCTTATAATTCACCCCTCCACTTT.

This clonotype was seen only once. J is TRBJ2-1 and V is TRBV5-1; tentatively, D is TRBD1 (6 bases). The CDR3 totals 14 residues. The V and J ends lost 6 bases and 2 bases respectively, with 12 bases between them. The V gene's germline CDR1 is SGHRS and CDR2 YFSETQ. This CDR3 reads CASNPGTTYNEQFF. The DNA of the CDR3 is TGCGCCAGCAACCCCGGGACAACCTACAATGAGCAGTTCTTC.

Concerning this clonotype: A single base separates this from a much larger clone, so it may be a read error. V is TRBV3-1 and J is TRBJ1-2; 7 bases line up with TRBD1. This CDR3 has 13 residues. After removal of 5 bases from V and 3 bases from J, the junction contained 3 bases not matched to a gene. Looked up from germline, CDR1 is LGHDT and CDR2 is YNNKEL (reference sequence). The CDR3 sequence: CASSFTGDYGYTF. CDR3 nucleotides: TGTGCCAGCAGCTTTACAGGGGACTATGGCTACACCTTC.

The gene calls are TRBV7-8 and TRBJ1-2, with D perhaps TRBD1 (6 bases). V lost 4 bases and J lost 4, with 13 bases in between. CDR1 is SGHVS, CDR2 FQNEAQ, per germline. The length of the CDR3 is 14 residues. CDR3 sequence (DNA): TGTGCCAGCAGCTCAGACAGGACTCTCTATGGCTACACCTTC. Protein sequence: CASSSDRTLYGYTF.